Sequencing of this T cell receptor beta chain was carried out in a study of PD-1 blockade in classical Hodgkin lymphoma. Study observations and caveats: It was reported that newly diagnosed patients had less baseline TCR diversity than healthy donors. By cycle point C4D1, TCR diversity had risen significantly in CD4+ cells (but not CD8+ cells). Complete responders possessed baseline diversity comparable to newly diagnosed patients.

The table came from immunoSEQ multiplex PCR; TCRdb's copy has only in-frame clones and leaves some out. The sample holds roughly 39,000 clones, over 65% seen once. Time point indicated: cycle 4 day 1 (C4D1), after 5 to 7 weeks of nivolumab. Relapse after autologous stem cell transplantation occurred in every patient, and brentuximab vedotin exposure varied. The V segment lost 4 bases and the J segment 11 bases; nucleotides outside the gene matches: 12. Germline V lookup: CDR1 GTSNPN, CDR2 SVGIG (reference sequence). This CDR3 comprises 14 residues. With regard to this clone: Antigen: not known.

The material was peripheral blood mononuclear cells (PBMCs), obtained before the fourth cycle of nivolumab. The source of this sequence is a human donor with classical Hodgkin lymphoma. The V gene is TRBV30, the J gene TRBJ1-1; 11 bases fit TRBD1. The CDR3 DNA reads TGTGCCTGGACTCGGGACAGGGGGACGCTCGGGGCTTTCTTT. This sequence encodes CAWTRDRGTLGAFF.